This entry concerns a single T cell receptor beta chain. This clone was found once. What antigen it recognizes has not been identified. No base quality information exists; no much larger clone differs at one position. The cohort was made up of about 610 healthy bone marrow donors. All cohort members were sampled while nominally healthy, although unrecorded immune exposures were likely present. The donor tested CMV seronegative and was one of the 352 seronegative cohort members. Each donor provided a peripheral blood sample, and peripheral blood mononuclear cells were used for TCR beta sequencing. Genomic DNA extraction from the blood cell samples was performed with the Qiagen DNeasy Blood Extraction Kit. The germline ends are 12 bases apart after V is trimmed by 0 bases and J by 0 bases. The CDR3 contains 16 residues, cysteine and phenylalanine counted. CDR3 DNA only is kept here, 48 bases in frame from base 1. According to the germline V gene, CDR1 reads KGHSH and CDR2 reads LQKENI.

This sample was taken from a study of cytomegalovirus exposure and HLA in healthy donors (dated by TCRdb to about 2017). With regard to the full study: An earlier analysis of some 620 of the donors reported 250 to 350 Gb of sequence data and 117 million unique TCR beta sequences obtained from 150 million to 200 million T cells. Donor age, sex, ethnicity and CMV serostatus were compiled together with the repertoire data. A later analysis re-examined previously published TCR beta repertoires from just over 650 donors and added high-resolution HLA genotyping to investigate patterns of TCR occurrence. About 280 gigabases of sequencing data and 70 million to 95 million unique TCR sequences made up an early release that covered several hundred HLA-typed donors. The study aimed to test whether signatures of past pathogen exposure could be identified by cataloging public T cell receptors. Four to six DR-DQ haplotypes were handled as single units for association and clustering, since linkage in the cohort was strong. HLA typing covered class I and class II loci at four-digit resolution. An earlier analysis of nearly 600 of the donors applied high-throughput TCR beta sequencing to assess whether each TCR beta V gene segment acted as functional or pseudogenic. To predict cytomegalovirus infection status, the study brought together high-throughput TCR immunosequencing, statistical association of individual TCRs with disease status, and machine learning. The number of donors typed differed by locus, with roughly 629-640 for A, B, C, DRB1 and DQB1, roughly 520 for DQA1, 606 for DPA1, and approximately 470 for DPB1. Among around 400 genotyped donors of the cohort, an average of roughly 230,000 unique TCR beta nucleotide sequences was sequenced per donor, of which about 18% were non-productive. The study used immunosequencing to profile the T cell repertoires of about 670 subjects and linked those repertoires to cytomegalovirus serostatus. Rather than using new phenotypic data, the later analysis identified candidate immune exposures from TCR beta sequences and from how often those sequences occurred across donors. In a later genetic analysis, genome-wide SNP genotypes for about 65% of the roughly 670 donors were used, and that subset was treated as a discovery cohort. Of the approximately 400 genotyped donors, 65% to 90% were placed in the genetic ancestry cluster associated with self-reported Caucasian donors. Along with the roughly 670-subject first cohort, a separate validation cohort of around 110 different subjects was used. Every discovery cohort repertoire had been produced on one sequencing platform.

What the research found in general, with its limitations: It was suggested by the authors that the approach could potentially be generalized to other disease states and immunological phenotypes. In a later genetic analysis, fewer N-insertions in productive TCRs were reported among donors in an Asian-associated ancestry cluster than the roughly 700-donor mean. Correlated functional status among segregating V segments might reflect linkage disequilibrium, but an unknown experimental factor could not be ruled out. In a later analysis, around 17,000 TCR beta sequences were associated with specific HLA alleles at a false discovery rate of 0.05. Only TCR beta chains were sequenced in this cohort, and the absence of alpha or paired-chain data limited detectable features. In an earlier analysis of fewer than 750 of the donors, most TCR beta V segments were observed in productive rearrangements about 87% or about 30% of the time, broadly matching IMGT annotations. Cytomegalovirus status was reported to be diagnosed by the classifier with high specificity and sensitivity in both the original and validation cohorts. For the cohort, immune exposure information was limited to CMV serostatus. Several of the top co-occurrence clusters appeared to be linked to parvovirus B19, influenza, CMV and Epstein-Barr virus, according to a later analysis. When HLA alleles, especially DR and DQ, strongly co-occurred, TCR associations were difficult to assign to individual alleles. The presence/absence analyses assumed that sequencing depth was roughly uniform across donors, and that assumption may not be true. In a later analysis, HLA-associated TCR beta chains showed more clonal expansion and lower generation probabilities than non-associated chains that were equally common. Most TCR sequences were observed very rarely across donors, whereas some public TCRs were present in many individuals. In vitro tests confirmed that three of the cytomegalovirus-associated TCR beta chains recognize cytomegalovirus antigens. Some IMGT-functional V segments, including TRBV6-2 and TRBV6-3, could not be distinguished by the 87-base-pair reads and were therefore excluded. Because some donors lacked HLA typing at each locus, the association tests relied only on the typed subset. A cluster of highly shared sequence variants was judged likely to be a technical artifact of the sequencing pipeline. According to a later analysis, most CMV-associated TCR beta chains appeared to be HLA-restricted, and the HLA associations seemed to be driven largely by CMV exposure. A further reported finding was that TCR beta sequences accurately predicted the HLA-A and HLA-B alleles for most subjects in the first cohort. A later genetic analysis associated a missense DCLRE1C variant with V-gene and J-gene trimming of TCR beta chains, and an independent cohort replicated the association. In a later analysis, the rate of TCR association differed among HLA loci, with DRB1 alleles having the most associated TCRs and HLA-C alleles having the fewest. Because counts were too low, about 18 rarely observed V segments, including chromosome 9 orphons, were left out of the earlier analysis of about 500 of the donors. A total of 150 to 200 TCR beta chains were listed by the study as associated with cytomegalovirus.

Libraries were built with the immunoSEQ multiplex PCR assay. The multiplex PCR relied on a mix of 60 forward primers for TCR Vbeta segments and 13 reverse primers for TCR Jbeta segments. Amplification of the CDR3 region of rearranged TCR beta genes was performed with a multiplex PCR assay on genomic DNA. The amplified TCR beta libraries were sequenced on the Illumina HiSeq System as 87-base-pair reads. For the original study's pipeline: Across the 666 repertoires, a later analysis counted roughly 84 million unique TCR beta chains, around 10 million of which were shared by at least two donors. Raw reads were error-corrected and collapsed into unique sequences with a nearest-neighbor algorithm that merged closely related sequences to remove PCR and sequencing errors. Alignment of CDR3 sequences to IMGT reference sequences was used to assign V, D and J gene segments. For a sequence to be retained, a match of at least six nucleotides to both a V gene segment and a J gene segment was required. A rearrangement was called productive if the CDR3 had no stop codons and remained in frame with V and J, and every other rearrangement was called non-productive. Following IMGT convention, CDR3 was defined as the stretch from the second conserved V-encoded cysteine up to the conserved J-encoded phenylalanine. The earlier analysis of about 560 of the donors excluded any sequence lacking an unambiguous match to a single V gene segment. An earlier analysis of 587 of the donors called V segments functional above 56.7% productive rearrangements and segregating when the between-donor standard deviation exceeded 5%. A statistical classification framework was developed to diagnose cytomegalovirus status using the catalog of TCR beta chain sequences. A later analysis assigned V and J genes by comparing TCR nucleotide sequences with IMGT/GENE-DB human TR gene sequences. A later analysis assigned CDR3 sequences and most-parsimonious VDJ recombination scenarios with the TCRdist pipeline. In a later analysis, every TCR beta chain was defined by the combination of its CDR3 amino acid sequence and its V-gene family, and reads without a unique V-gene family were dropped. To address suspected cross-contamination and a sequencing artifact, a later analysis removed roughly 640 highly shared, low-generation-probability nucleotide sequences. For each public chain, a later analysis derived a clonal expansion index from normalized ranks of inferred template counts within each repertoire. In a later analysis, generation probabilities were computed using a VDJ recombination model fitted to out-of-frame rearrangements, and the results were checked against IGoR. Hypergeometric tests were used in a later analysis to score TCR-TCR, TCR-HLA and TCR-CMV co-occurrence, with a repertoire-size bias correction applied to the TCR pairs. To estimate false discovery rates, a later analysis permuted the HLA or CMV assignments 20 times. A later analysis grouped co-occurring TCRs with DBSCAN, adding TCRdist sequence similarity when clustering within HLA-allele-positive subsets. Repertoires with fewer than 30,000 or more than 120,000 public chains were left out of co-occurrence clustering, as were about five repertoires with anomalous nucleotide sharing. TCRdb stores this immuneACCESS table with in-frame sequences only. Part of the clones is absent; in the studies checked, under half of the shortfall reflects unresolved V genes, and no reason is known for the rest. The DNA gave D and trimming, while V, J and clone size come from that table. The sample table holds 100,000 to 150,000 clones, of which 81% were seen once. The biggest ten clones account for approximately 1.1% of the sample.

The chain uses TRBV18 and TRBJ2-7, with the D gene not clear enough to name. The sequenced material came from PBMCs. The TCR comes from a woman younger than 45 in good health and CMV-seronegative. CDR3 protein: CASSPPGRLSSYEQYF. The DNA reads TGTGCCAGCTCACCACCGGGCAGATTAAGCTCCTACGAGCAGTACTTC.